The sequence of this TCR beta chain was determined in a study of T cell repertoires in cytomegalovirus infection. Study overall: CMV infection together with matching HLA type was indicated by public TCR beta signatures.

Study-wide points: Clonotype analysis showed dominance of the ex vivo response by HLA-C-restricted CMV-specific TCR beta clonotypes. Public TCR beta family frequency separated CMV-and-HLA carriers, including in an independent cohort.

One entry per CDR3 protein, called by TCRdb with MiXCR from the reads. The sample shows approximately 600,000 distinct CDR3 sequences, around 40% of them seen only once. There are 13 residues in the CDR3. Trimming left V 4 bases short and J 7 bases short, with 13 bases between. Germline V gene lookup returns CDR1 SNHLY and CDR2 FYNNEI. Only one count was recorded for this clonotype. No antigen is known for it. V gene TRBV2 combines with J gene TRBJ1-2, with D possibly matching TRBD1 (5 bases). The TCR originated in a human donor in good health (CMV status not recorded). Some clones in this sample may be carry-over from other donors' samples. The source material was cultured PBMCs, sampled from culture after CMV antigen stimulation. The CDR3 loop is CASSVRQGTGYTF. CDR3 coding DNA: TGTGCCAGCAGTGTCCGTCAGGGAACTGGCTACACCTTC.